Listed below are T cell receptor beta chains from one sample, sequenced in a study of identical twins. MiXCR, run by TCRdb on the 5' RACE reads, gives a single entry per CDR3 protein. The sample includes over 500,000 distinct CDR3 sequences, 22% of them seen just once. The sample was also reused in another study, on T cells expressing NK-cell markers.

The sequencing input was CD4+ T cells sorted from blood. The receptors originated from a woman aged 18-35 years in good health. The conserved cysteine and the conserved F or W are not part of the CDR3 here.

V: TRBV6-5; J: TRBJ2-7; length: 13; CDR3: ASSYRGQSSYEQY
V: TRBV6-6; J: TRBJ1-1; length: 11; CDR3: ASRQQGATEAF
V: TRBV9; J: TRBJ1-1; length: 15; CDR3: ASSPGTGGIMQGEAF
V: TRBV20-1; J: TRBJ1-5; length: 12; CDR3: SAGRGDSNQPQH
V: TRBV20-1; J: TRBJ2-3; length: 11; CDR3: SAYGSSTDTQY
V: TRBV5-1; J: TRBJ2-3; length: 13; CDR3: ASGPRTSGTDTQY
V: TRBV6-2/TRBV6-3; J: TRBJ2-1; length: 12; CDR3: ASSKGGSANEQF
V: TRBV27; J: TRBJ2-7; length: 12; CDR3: ASSPTFSSYEQY
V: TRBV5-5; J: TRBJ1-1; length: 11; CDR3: ASSGQVDTEAF
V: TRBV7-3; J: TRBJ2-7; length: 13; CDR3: ASSPVRTRSYEQY
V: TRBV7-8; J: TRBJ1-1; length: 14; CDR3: ASSTRQGARNTEAF
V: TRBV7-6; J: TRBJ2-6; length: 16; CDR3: ASSQTSGRSSGANVLT
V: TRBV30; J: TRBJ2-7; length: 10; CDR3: AWSRGSREQY
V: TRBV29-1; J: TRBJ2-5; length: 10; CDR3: SVTGQMETQY
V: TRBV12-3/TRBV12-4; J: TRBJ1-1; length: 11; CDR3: ASSTGPNTEAF
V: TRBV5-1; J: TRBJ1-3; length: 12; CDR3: ASSLEHYGNTIY
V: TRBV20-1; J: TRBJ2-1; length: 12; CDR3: SARGRRDYNEQF
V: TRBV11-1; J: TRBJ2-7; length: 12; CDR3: ASSLAFDSYEQY
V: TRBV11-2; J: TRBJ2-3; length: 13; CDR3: ASSPLAKTTDTQY
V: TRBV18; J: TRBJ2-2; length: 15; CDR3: ASSPLVIIANTGELF
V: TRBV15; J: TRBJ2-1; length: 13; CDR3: ATSLKGGSYNEQF
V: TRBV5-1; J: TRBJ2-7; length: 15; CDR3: ASSRVGGGQGDYEQY
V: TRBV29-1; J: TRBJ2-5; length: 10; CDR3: SVAPGEETQY
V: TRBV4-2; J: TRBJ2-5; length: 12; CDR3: ASSQSAGKETQY
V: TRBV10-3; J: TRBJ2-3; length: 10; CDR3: AIKGSADTQY
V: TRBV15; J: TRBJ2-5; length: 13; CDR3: ATSREKGGAETQY
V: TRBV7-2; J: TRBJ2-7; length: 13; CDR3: ASTPQPGGSHEQY
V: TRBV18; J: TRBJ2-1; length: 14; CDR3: ASSPTLSGGYNEQF
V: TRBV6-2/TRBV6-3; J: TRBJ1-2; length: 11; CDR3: ASRLAGGNGYT
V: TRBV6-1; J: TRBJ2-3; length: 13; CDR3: ASGMAGSFTDTQY
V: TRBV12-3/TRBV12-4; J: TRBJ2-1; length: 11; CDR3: ASSFDRAHEQF
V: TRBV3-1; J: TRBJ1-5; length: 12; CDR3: ASSQVGRNQPQH
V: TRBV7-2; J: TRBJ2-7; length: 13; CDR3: ASSWGGVGSYEQY
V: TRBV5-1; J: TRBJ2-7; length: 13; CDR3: ASSLVPGSSYEQY
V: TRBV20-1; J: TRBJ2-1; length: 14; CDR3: SARDWREASYNEQF
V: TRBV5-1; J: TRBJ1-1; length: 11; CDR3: ASSTDGNTEAF
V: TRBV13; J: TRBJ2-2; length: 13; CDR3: ATSTPDKNTGELF
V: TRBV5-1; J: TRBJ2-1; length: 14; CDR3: ASSLSRGGVYNEQF
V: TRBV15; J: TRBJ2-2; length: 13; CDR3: ATSSSGGLTGELF
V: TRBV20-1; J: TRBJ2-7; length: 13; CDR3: SARAKETSPYEQY
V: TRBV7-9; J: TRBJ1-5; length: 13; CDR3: ASSQYGGDNQPQH
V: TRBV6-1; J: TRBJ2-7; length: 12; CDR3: ASRSGTGSYEQY
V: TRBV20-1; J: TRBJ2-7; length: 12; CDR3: SAFTSGGYYEQY
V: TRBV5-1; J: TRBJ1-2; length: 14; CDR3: ASTIGGASAIYGYT
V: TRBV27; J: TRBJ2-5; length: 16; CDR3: ASSLSDGLAGRQETQY
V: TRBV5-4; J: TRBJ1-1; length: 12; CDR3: ASTRAGTNTEAF
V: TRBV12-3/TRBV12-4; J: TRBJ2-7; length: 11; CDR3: ASSLYTGNEQY
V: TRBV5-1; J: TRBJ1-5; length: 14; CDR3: ASSLGPGTLGQPQH
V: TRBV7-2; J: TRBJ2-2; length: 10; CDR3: ASSPGLAELF
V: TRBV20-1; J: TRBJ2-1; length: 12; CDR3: SAPTSRSYNEQF
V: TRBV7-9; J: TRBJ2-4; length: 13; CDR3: ASSLDILAKNIQY
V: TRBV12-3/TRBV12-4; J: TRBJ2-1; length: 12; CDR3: ASSAGQGFHEQF
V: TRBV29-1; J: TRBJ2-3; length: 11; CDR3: TGSGGSTDTQY
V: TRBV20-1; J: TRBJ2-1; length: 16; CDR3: SATRTKREGHSYNEQF
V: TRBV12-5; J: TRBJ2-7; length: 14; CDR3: ASGLPPDGSSYEQY